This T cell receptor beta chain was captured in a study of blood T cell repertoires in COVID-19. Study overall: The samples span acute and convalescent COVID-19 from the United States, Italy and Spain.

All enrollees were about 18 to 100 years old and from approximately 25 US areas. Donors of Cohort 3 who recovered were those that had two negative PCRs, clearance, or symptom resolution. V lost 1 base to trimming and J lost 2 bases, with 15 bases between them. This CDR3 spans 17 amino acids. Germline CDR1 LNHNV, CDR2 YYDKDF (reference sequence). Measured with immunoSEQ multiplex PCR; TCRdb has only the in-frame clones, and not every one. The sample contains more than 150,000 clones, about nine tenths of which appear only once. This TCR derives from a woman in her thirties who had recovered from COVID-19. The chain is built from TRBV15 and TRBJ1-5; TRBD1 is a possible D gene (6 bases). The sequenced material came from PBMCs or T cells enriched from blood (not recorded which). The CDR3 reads CATSRVGTMIGNQPQHF. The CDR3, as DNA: TGTGCCACCAGCAGAGTCGGGACAATGATTGGCAATCAGCCCCAGCATTTT.